This T cell receptor beta chain was recovered during a study of preoperative IRX-2 immunotherapy in early breast cancer. Unmatched junction bases numbered 2, after V lost 3 bases and J lost 2 bases. CDR1 is SGHRS, CDR2 YFSETQ, per germline. The CDR3 has 15 residues. Profiled with immunoSEQ multiplex PCR; TCRdb holds only in-frame clones, not every one. The sample carries roughly 93,000 clones, 75% to 90% recorded once. Treatment described: preoperative locoregional IRX-2 cytokine immunotherapy. The gene calls are TRBV5-1 and TRBJ2-6; 7 nucleotides align to TRBD1. Specimen: tumor tissue, collected after IRX-2 immunotherapy. This receptor was identified in a human donor with breast cancer. Here the CDR3 DNA reads TGCGCCAGCAGCTACACAGGGGCTGGGGCCAACGTCCTGACTTTC. Translation gives CASSYTGAGANVLTF.